The rows below give T cell receptor beta chains drawn from one sample of a study of blood T cell repertoires in COVID-19. Produced via immunoSEQ multiplex PCR; TCRdb's table is partial and in-frame only. The top ten clones hold 0.55% to 0.75% of a sample with about 440,000 clones, about 90% of them seen once. The specimen sequenced was PBMCs or T cells enriched from blood (not recorded which). All receptors derive from a man aged 18 to 29 who had recovered from COVID-19. Each CDR3 is given with its conserved first and last residue. The D gene is left open where the match is weak. Some rows have no size entry. The others give once, few or many, or a class for an expanded clone.

size,J,D,V,CDR3,DNA
-,TRBJ1-4,TRBD1,TRBV7-8,CASGTWGQDIAGEKLFF,TGTGCCAGCGGGACCTGGGGACAGGATATTGCTGGTGAAAAACTGTTTTTT
-,TRBJ2-7,-,TRBV29-1,CSARQVEEQYF,TGCAGCGCTCGACAGGTGGAGGAGCAGTACTTC
-,TRBJ1-6,-,TRBV9,CASSVAAGPNNSPLHF,TGTGCCAGCAGCGTAGCCGCGGGACCAAATAATTCACCCCTCCACTTT
-,TRBJ1-1,TRBD1,TRBV27,CASSSGQLEAFF,TGTGCCAGCAGTTCGGGACAGCTTGAAGCTTTCTTT
many,TRBJ1-5,-,TRBV6-1,CASSEGQGYQPQHF,TGTGCCAGCAGTGAGGGGCAGGGATATCAGCCCCAGCATTTT
once,TRBJ1-2,TRBD1,TRBV11-1,CASRPTGGGGYTF,TGTGCCAGCAGGCCCACAGGGGGCGGTGGCTACACCTTC
-,TRBJ1-1,-,TRBV16,CASSQFWGGAGEAFF,TGTGCCAGCAGCCAATTTTGGGGAGGGGCTGGTGAAGCTTTCTTT
-,TRBJ1-4,TRBD1,TRBV30,CAWRQRDRVNEKLFF,TGTGCCTGGAGGCAGAGGGACAGGGTTAATGAAAAACTGTTTTTT
-,TRBJ2-1,TRBD1,TRBV18,CASSLKQGYEQFF,TGTGCCAGCTCACTAAAACAGGGGTATGAGCAGTTCTTC
-,TRBJ1-2,TRBD1,TRBV10-3,CAISAGTGNGYTF,TGTGCCATCAGTGCCGGGACAGGCAACGGCTACACCTTC
-,TRBJ2-7,-,TRBV11-2,CASSLVALHGGEQYF,TGTGCCAGCAGCTTAGTGGCCCTGCACGGGGGAGAGCAGTACTTC
-,TRBJ2-1,-,TRBV19,CATYGAALPYNEQFF,TGTGCCACTTATGGGGCAGCCCTTCCCTACAATGAGCAGTTCTTC
-,TRBJ1-2,TRBD1,TRBV6-5,CASSYRDRGSYGYTF,TGTGCCAGCAGTTACCGAGACAGGGGATCCTATGGCTACACCTTC
-,TRBJ1-5,-,TRBV20-1,CSASNGTLNSNQPQHF,TGCAGTGCTAGTAACGGGACACTGAATAGCAATCAGCCCCAGCATTTT
once,TRBJ1-1,TRBD1,TRBV2,CASSATGAPTEAFF,TGTGCCAGCAGTGCGACAGGGGCCCCCACTGAAGCTTTCTTT
-,TRBJ1-1,TRBD1,TRBV29-1,CSVNGQGAMNTEAFF,TGCAGCGTAAATGGACAGGGGGCGATGAACACTGAAGCTTTCTTT
once,TRBJ2-2,-,TRBV9,CASSVRDTGELFF,TGTGCCAGCAGCGTACGAGACACCGGGGAGCTGTTTTTT
once,TRBJ1-1,-,TRBV5-6,CASSMAGGRNTEAFF,TGTGCCAGCAGCATGGCGGGAGGGAGGAACACTGAAGCTTTCTTT
-,TRBJ1-4,TRBD1,TRBV4-1,CASGNTGGADEKLFF,TGCGCCAGCGGAAACACAGGGGGCGCGGATGAAAAACTGTTTTTT
-,TRBJ1-6,-,TRBV3-1/TRBV3-2,CASSQGGGSPLHF,TGTGCCAGCAGCCAAGGAGGTGGATCACCCCTCCACTTT
-,TRBJ1-1,-,TRBV2,CASSTARDSNTEAFF,TGTGCCAGCAGTACCGCCCGGGACTCGAACACTGAAGCTTTCTTT
-,TRBJ1-5,-,TRBV28,CASSLWQPDSPRPQHF,TGTGCCAGCAGTTTATGGCAGCCCGATAGCCCGAGGCCCCAGCATTTT
-,TRBJ1-6,-,TRBV6-5,CASSQGLSGSPLHF,TGTGCCAGCAGCCAGGGCCTGTCGGGTTCACCCCTCCACTTT
-,TRBJ1-3,-,TRBV15,CATSRTDWSSGNTIYF,TGTGCCACCAGCAGGACTGACTGGAGCTCTGGAAACACCATATATTTT
-,TRBJ1-5,-,TRBV2,CASSDGLGPNQPQHF,TGTGCCAGCAGTGATGGGTTGGGGCCTAATCAGCCCCAGCATTTT
-,TRBJ2-1,TRBD2,TRBV3-1/TRBV3-2,CASSQDWPSGTNYNEQFF,TGTGCCAGCAGCCAAGATTGGCCTAGCGGAACAAATTACAATGAGCAGTTCTTC
-,TRBJ1-4,TRBD1,TRBV27,CASGQGQTNEKLFF,TGTGCCAGCGGGCAGGGACAGACTAATGAAAAACTGTTTTTT
-,TRBJ1-3,TRBD1,TRBV11-3,CASSSPTGPGNTIYF,TGTGCCAGCAGCTCGCCGACAGGGCCTGGAAACACCATATATTTT
-,TRBJ1-2,-,TRBV24-1,CATSSGYNYGYTF,TGTGCCACCAGCTCCGGGTACAACTATGGCTACACCTTC